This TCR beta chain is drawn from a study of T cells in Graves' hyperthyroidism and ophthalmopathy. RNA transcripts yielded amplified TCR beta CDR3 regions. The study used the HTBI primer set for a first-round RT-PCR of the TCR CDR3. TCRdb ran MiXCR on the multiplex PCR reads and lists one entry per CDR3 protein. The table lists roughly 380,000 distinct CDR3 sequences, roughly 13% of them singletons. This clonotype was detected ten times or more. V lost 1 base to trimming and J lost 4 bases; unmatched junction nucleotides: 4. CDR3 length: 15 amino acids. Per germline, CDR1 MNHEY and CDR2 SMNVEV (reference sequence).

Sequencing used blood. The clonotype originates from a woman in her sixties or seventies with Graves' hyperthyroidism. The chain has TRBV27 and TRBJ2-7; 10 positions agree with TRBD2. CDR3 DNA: TGTGCCAGCAGTTTATTCGCTAGCGGGAGTTACGAGCAGTACTTC. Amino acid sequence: CASSLFASGSYEQYF.